The 10 T cell receptor beta chains below were found in one sample sequenced in a study of response to subunit inactivated influenza vaccine. TCRdb re-called the RT-PCR reads with MiXCR, one entry per CDR3 protein. The sample records 500,000 to 600,000 distinct CDR3 sequences, 11% being singletons. These records were also assigned to another study, of T cells expressing NK-cell markers. From that second work: In generating TCR beta cDNA, 5'RACE template switching with UMIs was used.

The material was PBMCs from blood, obtained on the day of vaccination. The receptors originated from a man aged 45-65 years who received an inactivated influenza vaccine.

Only a few counts were recorded for this clonotype. The CDR3 nucleotides are TGTGCCAGCGGGCCCCTTAGCAATCAGCCCCAGCATTTT. Translated, it gives CASGPLSNQPQHF. V gene TRBV6-2 or TRBV6-3 combines with J gene TRBJ1-5; D not resolved. Deletions cut 8 bases from V and 0 bases from J, with 8 bases between. This CDR3 is 13 amino acids long. The germline V gene has CDR1 MNHEY and CDR2 SVGEGT.

This clonotype appeared a few times. J is TRBJ1-2 and V is TRBV12-3 or TRBV12-4; D call uncertain. V dropped 3 bases and J dropped 4 bases, with 9 bases sitting between them. The CDR3 spans 13 residues. The CDR3 DNA is TGTGCCAGCAGTTTCGAGGGCAGCTATGGCTACACCTTC. This sequence encodes CASSFEGSYGYTF.

The CDR3 DNA sequence: TGTGCCAGCAGCGAGGGTTGGAGGGAGACCCAGTACTTC. Translation: CASSEGWRETQYF. This rearrangement joins TRBV2 to TRBJ2-5; D is perhaps TRBD2 (5 bases). Trimming left V 6 bases short and J 5 bases short, with 13 bases between. Germline V gives CDR1 SNHLY, CDR2 FYNNEI. The CDR3 sequence is 13 residues long.

This clonotype was seen a handful of times. The V call is TRBV5-1, the J call TRBJ1-4; possible D gene TRBD1, 5 bases. From germline, CDR1 is SGHRS and CDR2 YFSETQ. The V and J ends lost 0 bases and 3 bases respectively, with 6 bases between them. The CDR3 is 14 residues long. The DNA for the CDR3 is TGCGCCAGCAGCTTGGGACAGTCTAATGAAAAACTGTTTTTT. Its translation: CASSLGQSNEKLFF.

This chain connects TRBV12-3 or TRBV12-4 to TRBJ1-2, with D maybe TRBD1 (6 bases). The germline V and J ends were trimmed by 6 bases and 4 bases, with 15 bases remaining between them. The CDR3 spans 14 residues. CDR3: CASSSMTGRYGYTF. The DNA for the CDR3 is TGTGCCAGCAGCTCGATGACAGGACGCTATGGCTACACCTTC.

In this sample, this clonotype turned up a few times. The rearrangement uses TRBV7-2 and TRBJ1-1; perhaps TRBD1 as D (5 bases). Germline CDR1 SGHTA, CDR2 FQGNSA. The CDR3 runs to 16 residues. The V and J ends lost 4 bases and 0 bases respectively, with 15 bases between them. As DNA, the CDR3 is TGTGCCAGCAGCTCCCCCCGGGGGGGAGTGAACACTGAAGCTTTCTTT. This encodes CASSSPRGGVNTEAFF.

This clonotype occurred a few times. DNA of the CDR3: TGTGCCAGCAGAACCGGGACAGCTAACGTCCTGACTTTC. As protein: CASRTGTANVLTF. The genes are TRBV28 and TRBJ2-6; TRBD1 matches at 7 bases. V lost 6 bases, J lost 10 bases, and 6 bases stayed unmatched. Germline assignment: CDR1 MDHEN and CDR2 SYDVKM. CDR3 length: 13 residues. The full variable domain, with the rest looked up from reference TRBV28 and TRBJ2-6, is DVKVTQSSRYLVKRTGEKVFLECVQDMDHENMFWYRQDPGLGLRLIYFSYDVKMKEKGDIPEGYSVSREKKERFSLILESASTNQTSMYLCASRTGTANVLTFGAGSRLTVL.

This chain links TRBV7-8 with TRBJ2-7, with 14 bases fitting TRBD2. The CDR3 is 16 amino acids. The V gene's germline CDR1 is SGHVS and CDR2 FQNEAQ. V was clipped by 5 bases and J by 4 bases; unmatched bases: 7. The CDR3 spells CASSTGTSGSMYEQYF. As DNA, the CDR3 is TGTGCCAGCAGCACGGGGACTAGCGGGAGTATGTACGAGCAGTACTTC.

On this clonotype: At one end, the junction sequence differs from germline, possibly due to a read error. The chain recombines TRBV5-1 with TRBJ2-5; a weak D match, TRBD2 (8 bases). Germline CDR1 reads SGHRS; CDR2 reads YFSETQ. The CDR3 spans 16 residues. In DNA, the CDR3 is TGCGCCAGCAGCGCGGGGGGACAGACAATTCAAGCGACCCAGTACTTC. It codes for CASSAGGQTIQATQYF.

The sample holds a few counts of this clonotype. This chain links TRBV20-1 with TRBJ2-3; D remains unclear. This CDR3 region has 12 residues. Trimming took 4 bases from V and 7 from J, leaving 12 bases between them. Germline V gives CDR1 DFQATT, CDR2 SNEGSKA (reference sequence). The CDR3 DNA follows: TGCAGTGCTAATGGACCGCTGTATACGCAGTATTTT. Protein product: CSANGPLYTQYF.